The clone carrying this TCR beta chain was seen ten or more times. As yet, its antigen is unknown. The data originate from a study of neurological immune-mediated disorders. Study-wide results and caveats: None of the CDR3 amino acid sequences in expanded clones turned up in more than one subject, which points to private repertoires in all groups.

In germline, CDR1 is SGHRS, CDR2 YFSETQ. This CDR3 comprises 15 residues. V was clipped by 4 bases and J by 3 bases; unmatched bases: 8. The study built unsorted libraries from 2 million PBMCs kept at -80 C. The cDNA was generated by 5'RACE with 10-nucleotide random UMIs. Over 160 million TCR-beta sequences from 15-18 subjects were obtained in each sequencing run. TCRdb fed the 5' RACE reads into MiXCR, producing one record per CDR3 protein. The sample holds tens of thousands of distinct CDR3 sequences, roughly 7% seen once. The V gene is TRBV5-1, the J gene TRBJ2-7, with TRBD1 matching over 9 bases. The sequence came from a woman aged 40-49 years in good health. Sequencing input: PBMCs. CDR3 DNA sequence: TGCGCCAGCAGCGTTGCGGGACAGGGATTCTACGAGCAGTACTTC. Encoded protein: CASSVAGQGFYEQYF.